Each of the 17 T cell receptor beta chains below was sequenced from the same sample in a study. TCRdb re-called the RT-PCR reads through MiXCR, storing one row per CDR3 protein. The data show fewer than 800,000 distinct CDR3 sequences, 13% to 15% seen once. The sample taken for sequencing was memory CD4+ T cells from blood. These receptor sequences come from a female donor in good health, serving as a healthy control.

In nucleotides, the CDR3 is TGTGCCAGCAGGCCCGGGGAGCTGTTTTTT. This gives the protein CASRPGELFF. The chain joins TRBV7-3 to TRBJ2-2; D remains unclear. V lost 6 bases to trimming and J lost 6 bases, with 2 bases between them. The germline CDR1 and CDR2 sequences are SGHTA and FQGTGA. This CDR3 is 10 amino acids long.

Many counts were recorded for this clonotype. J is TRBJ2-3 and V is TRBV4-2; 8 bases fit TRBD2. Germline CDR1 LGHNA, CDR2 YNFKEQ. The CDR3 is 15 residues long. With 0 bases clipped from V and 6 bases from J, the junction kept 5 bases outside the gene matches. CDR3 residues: CASSQEVSGSDTQYF. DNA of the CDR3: TGTGCCAGCAGCCAAGAAGTGAGCGGGAGTGATACGCAGTATTTT.

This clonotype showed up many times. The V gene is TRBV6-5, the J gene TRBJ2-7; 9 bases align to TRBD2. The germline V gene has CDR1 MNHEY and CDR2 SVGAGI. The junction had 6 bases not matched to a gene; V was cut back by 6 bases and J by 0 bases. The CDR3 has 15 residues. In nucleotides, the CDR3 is TGTGCCAGCAGATTTCATAGCGGGAGCTCCTACGAGCAGTACTTC. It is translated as CASRFHSGSSYEQYF.

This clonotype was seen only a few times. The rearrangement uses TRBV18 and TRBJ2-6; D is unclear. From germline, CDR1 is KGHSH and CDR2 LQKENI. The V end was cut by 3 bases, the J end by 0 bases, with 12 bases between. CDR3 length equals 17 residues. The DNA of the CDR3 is TGTGCCAGCTCACCGATAGCAGCGAGCTCTGGGGCCAACGTCCTGACTTTC. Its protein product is CASSPIAASSGANVLTF.

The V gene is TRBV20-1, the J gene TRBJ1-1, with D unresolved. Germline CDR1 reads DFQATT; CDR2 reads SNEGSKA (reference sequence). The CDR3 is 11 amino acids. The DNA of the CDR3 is TGCAGGGAAGACACGAACACTGAAGCTTTCTTT. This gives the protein CREDTNTEAFF.

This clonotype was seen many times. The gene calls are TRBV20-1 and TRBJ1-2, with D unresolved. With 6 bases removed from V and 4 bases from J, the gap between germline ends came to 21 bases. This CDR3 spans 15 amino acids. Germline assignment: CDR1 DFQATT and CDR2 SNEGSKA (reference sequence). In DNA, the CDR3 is TGCAGTGCCCGAGAAGGGCCCTCCGGGGTCTATGGCTACACCTTC. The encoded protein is CSAREGPSGVYGYTF.

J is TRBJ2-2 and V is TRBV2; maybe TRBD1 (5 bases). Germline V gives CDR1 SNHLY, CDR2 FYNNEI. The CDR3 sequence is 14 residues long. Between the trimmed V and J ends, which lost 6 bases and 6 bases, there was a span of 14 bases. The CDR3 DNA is TGTGCCAGCAGGGACATAGTATCGGCCGGGGAGCTGTTTTTT. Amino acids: CASRDIVSAGELFF.

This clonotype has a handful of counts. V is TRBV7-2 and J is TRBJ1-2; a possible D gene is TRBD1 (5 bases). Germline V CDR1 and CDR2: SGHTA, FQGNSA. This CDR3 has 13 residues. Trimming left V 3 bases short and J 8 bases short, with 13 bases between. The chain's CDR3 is CASSFEQRGGYTF. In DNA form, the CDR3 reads TGTGCCAGCAGCTTTGAACAAAGGGGAGGCTACACCTTC.

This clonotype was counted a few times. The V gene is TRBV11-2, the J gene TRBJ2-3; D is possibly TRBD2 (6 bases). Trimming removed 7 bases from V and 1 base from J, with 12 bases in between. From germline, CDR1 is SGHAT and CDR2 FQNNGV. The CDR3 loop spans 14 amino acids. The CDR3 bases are TGTGCCAGCACCGGGGGACCAGGCACAGATACGCAGTATTTT. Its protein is CASTGGPGTDTQYF.

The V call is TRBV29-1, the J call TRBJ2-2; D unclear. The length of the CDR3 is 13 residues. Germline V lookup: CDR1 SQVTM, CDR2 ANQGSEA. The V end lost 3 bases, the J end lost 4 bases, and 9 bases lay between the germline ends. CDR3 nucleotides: TGCAGCGTTGAGGATTGGAGCACCGGGGAGCTGTTTTTT. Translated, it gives CSVEDWSTGELFF.

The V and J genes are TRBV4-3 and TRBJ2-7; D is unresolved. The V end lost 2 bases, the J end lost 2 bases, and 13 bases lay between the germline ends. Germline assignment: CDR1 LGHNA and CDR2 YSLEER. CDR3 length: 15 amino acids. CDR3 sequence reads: CASSQLWARTYEQYF. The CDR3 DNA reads TGCGCCAGCAGCCAATTATGGGCAAGGACCTACGAGCAGTACTTC.

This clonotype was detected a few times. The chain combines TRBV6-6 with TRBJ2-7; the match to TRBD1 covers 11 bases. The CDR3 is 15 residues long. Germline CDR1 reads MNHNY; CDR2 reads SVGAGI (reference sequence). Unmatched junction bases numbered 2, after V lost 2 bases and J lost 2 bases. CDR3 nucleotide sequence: TGTGCCAGCAGTTACACGGGACAGGGGGCCTACGAGCAGTACTTC. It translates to CASSYTGQGAYEQYF.

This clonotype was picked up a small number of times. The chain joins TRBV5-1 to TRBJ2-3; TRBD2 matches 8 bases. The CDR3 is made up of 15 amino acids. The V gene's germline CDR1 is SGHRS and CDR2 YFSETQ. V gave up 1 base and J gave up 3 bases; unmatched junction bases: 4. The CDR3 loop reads CASSLQRELTDTQYF. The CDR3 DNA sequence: TGCGCCAGCAGCTTGCAGCGGGAGTTAACAGATACGCAGTATTTT.

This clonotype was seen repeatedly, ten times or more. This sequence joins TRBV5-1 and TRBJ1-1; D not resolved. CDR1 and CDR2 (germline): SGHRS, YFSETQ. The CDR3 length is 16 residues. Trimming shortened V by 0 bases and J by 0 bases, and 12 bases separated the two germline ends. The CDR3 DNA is TGCGCCAGCAGCTTGGGATACAGCAACCTGAACACTGAAGCTTTCTTT. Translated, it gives CASSLGYSNLNTEAFF.

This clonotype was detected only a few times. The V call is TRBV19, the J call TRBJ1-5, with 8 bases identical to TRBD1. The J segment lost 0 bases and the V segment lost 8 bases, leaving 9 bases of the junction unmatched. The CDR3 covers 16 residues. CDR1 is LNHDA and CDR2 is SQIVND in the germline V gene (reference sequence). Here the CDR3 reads CASDRDRTYSNQPQHF. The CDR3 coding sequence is TGTGCCAGTGATAGGGACAGGACCTATAGCAATCAGCCCCAGCATTTT.

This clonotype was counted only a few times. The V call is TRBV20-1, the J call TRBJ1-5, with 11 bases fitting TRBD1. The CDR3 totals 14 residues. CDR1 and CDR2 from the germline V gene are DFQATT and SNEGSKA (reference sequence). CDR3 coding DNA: TGCAGCGGACAGGGGGCGCCGGGCAATCAGCCCCAGCATTTT. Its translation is CSGQGAPGNQPQHF.

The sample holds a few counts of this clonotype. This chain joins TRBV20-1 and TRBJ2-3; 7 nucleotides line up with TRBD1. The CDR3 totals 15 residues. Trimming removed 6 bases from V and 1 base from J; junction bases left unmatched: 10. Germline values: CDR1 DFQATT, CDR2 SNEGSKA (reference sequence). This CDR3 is CSAETSGQRTDTQYF. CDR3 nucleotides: TGCAGTGCCGAAACTTCGGGACAGCGCACAGATACGCAGTATTTT.